This TCR beta chain was recovered during a study of neoadjuvant nivolumab and ipilimumab in lung cancer. Study-level findings and limits: TCR richness and clonality were higher in tumors than adjacent uninvolved lung.

Profiled with immunoSEQ multiplex PCR; TCRdb holds only in-frame clones, not every one. Among 7,000 to 9,500 clones listed, around 90% were seen once. Germline V CDR1 and CDR2: SNHLY, FYNNEI. The length of the CDR3 is 11 residues. Remarks on this clone: Its antigen is undetermined.

The sequencing used tumor tissue, collected after neoadjuvant nivolumab, alone or with ipilimumab, at or shortly before surgery. V and J are TRBV2 and TRBJ2-7, with a tentative D call TRBD2 (5 bases). This receptor was taken from an adult with non-small cell lung cancer. Some clones in this sample may be carry-over from other donors' samples. The CDR3 DNA reads TGTGGGAGCAGCGGATACTACGAGCAGTACTTC. Translating gives CGSSGYYEQYF.